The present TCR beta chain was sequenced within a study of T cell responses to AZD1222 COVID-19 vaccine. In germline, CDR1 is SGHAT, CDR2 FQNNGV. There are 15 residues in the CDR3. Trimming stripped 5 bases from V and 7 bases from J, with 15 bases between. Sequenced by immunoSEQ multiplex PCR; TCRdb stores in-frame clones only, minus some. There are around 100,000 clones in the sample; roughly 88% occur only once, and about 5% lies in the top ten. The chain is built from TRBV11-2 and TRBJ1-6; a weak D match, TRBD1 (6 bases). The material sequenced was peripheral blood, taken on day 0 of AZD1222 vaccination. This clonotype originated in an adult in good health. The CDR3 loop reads CASSQGGGGNSPLHF. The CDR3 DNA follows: TGTGCCAGCAGCCAAGGGGGGGGAGGAAATTCACCCCTCCACTTT. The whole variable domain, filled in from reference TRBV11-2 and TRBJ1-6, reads EAGVAQSPRYKIIEKRQSVAFWCNPISGHATLYWYQQILGQGPKLLIQFQNNGVVDDSQLPKDRFSAERLKGVDSTLKIQPAKLEDSAVYLCASSQGGGGNSPLHFGNGTRLTVT.